This is a list of T cell receptor beta chains from one sample in a study of siplizumab effects on memory and regulatory T cells. Sequenced by immunoSEQ multiplex PCR; TCRdb stores in-frame clones only, minus some. The repertoire holds 45,000 to 60,000 clones, with more than 85% as singletons. Sequencing input: naive CD8+ T cells sorted from blood. These TCRs come from a human donor in good health. Each CDR3 is given with its conserved first and last residue. The order of the fields is clone size, J gene, D gene, V gene, CDR3 protein, CDR3 DNA. D genes are given only for firm matches. Some rows have no size entry. The others give once, few or many, or a class for an expanded clone.

size: once
J: TRBJ2-3
D: TRBD2
V: TRBV7-3
CDR3: CASSDLAGNTDTQYF
DNA: TGTGCCAGCAGCGACCTAGCGGGAAACACAGATACGCAGTATTTT

size: -
J: TRBJ1-1
D: TRBD1
V: TRBV5-8
CDR3: CASSFQGASAHEAFF
DNA: TGTGCCAGCAGCTTTCAGGGGGCCTCCGCCCATGAAGCTTTCTTT

size: -
J: TRBJ1-1
D: -
V: TRBV4-1
CDR3: CASSQAIEADTEAFF
DNA: TGCGCCAGCAGCCAAGCGATCGAGGCGGACACTGAAGCTTTCTTT

size: -
J: TRBJ2-1
D: -
V: TRBV4-1
CDR3: CASSQENSAAYNEQFF
DNA: TGCGCCAGCAGCCAAGAAAATAGCGCGGCCTACAATGAGCAGTTCTTC

size: -
J: TRBJ2-7
D: TRBD2
V: TRBV5-1
CDR3: CASSVGLAGDEQYF
DNA: TGCGCCAGCAGCGTCGGACTAGCGGGCGACGAGCAGTACTTC

size: -
J: TRBJ1-1
D: TRBD1
V: TRBV6-5
CDR3: CASSYSRQGDEAFF
DNA: TGTGCCAGCAGTTACTCGAGACAGGGCGATGAAGCTTTCTTT

size: -
J: TRBJ1-2
D: TRBD1
V: TRBV5-1
CDR3: CASSLAIGGDSNYGYTF
DNA: TGCGCCAGCAGCTTGGCCATAGGGGGGGACAGCAACTATGGCTACACCTTC

size: -
J: TRBJ2-1
D: -
V: TRBV7-3
CDR3: CASSPARFGYNEQFF
DNA: TGTGCCAGCAGCCCCGCCCGTTTCGGATACAATGAGCAGTTCTTC

size: -
J: TRBJ1-2
D: -
V: TRBV13
CDR3: CASSLGAGVYGYTF
DNA: TGTGCCAGCAGCTTAGGGGCAGGGGTCTATGGCTACACCTTC

size: -
J: TRBJ2-3
D: TRBD2
V: TRBV11-1
CDR3: CASSQLADRTDTQYF
DNA: TGTGCCAGCAGCCAACTAGCGGATCGCACAGATACGCAGTATTTT

size: -
J: TRBJ2-1
D: TRBD1
V: TRBV9
CDR3: CASSQQGYEQFF
DNA: TGTGCCAGCAGCCAACAGGGGTATGAGCAGTTCTTC

size: -
J: TRBJ1-1
D: -
V: TRBV5-5
CDR3: CASSLPGTAEAFF
DNA: TGTGCCAGCAGTCTACCAGGGACGGCTGAAGCTTTCTTT

size: -
J: TRBJ1-5
D: -
V: TRBV12-5
CDR3: CASGLMLGPQHF
DNA: TGTGCTAGTGGTTTGATGCTTGGGCCCCAGCATTTT

size: -
J: TRBJ2-7
D: TRBD2
V: TRBV29-1
CDR3: CSVNTSGNEQYF
DNA: TGCAGCGTTAATACTAGCGGGAACGAGCAGTACTTC

size: few
J: TRBJ1-5
D: -
V: TRBV19
CDR3: CASSIGRGPQHF
DNA: TGTGCCAGTAGTATTGGGCGGGGGCCCCAGCATTTT

size: once
J: TRBJ1-3
D: TRBD1
V: TRBV16
CDR3: CASSQIDRAGNTIYF
DNA: TGTGCCAGCAGCCAAATCGACAGGGCTGGAAACACCATATATTTT

size: once
J: TRBJ2-1
D: -
V: TRBV11-3
CDR3: CASSLDPYNEQFF
DNA: TGTGCCAGCAGCTTAGATCCGTACAATGAGCAGTTCTTC

size: -
J: TRBJ2-7
D: -
V: TRBV27
CDR3: CASRYGTTGNEQYF
DNA: TGTGCCAGCAGATACGGGACAACCGGGAACGAGCAGTACTTC

size: -
J: TRBJ2-1
D: -
V: TRBV11-2
CDR3: CASSLDSWEQFF
DNA: TGTGCCAGCAGCTTGGACAGTTGGGAGCAGTTCTTC

size: few
J: TRBJ2-7
D: TRBD1
V: TRBV7-7
CDR3: CASSLGTGGPLDEQYF
DNA: TGTGCTAGCAGCCTAGGGACAGGGGGACCTCTGGACGAGCAGTACTTC

size: -
J: TRBJ2-7
D: TRBD2
V: TRBV7-9
CDR3: CASSPTSGGLDEQYF
DNA: TGTGCCAGCAGCCCGACTAGCGGGGGGCTAGACGAGCAGTACTTC

size: -
J: TRBJ1-1
D: -
V: TRBV27
CDR3: CASSYGGALNTEAFF
DNA: TGTGCCAGCAGTTATGGAGGGGCCCTGAACACTGAAGCTTTCTTT

size: -
J: TRBJ1-1
D: TRBD1
V: TRBV12-5
CDR3: CASGPGQGVTEAFF
DNA: TGTGCTAGTGGCCCCGGACAGGGCGTCACTGAAGCTTTCTTT

size: once
J: TRBJ2-1
D: TRBD1
V: TRBV19
CDR3: CASRPSGTGLDEQFF
DNA: TGTGCCAGTAGGCCATCCGGGACAGGGTTGGATGAGCAGTTCTTC

size: -
J: TRBJ1-5
D: -
V: TRBV5-6
CDR3: CASSLGRANQPQHF
DNA: TGTGCCAGCAGCTTGGGGCGGGCCAATCAGCCCCAGCATTTT

size: -
J: TRBJ1-1
D: TRBD1
V: TRBV6-5
CDR3: CASSLGGGTEAFF
DNA: TGTGCCAGCAGTTTAGGGGGCGGAACTGAAGCTTTCTTT

size: -
J: TRBJ2-7
D: -
V: TRBV7-9
CDR3: CASSLARGLDSYEQYF
DNA: TGTGCCAGCAGCTTAGCTCGGGGGCTCGACTCCTACGAGCAGTACTTC